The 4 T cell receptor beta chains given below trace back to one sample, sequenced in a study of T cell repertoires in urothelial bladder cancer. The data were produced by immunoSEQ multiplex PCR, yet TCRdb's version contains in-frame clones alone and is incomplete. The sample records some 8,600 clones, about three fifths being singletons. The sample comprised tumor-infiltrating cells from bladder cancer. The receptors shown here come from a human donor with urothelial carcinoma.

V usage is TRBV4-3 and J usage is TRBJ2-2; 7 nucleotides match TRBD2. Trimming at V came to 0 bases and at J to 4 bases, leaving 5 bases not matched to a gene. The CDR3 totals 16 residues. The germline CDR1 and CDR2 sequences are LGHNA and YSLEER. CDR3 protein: CASSQDRGVITGELFF. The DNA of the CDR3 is TGCGCCAGCAGCCAAGATCGGGGGGTAATCACCGGGGAGCTGTTTTTT.

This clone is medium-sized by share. The DNA of the CDR3 is TGTGCCAGCGGGCCAGGACCAAATTCACCCCTCCACTTT. Amino acids: CASGPGPNSPLHF. The J gene is TRBJ1-6, the V gene TRBV2, with D uncertain. Germline V gene sequence: CDR1 SNHLY, CDR2 FYNNEI. Trimming took off 8 bases at V and 7 bases at J, with 12 bases between the two ends. The CDR3 length is 13 residues. The variable domain in full, with the rest retrieved from reference TRBV2 and TRBJ1-6, is EPEVTQTPSHQVTQMGQEVILRCVPISNHLYFYWYRQILGQKVEFLVSFYNNEISEKSEIFDDQFSVERPDGSNFTLKIRSTKLEDSAMYFCASGPGPNSPLHFGNGTRLTVT.

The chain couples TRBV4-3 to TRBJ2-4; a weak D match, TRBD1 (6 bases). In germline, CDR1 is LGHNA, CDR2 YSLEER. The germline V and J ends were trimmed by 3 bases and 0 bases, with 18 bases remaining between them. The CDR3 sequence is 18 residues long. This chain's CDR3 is CASSQTDWTARAKNIQYF. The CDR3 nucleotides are TGCGCCAGCAGCCAGACGGATTGGACAGCAAGAGCCAAAAACATTCAGTACTTC.

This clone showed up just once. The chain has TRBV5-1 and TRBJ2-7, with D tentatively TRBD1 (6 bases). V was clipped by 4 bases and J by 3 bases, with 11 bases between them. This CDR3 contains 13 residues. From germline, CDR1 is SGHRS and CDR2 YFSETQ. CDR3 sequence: CASSLGAGYEQYF. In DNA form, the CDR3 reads TGCGCCAGCAGCCTGGGGGCCGGCTACGAGCAGTACTTC.